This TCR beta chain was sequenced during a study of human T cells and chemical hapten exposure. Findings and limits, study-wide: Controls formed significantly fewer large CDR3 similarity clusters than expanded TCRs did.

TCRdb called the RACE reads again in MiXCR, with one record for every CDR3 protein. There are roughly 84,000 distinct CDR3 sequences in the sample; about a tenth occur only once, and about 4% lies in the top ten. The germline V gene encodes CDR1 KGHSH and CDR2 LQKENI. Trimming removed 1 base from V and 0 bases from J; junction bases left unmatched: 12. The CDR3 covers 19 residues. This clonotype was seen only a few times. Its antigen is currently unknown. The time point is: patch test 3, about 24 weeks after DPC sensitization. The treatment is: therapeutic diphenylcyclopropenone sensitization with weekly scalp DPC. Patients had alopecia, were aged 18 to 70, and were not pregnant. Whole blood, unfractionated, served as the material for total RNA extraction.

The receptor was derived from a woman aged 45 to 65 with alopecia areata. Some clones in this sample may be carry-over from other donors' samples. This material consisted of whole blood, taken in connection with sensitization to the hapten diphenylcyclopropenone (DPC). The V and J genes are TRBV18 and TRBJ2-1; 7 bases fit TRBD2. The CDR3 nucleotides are TGTGCCAGCTCACCACGCTCGCGGGGGACCGTGCTCTCCTACAATGAGCAGTTCTTC. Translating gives CASSPRSRGTVLSYNEQFF.